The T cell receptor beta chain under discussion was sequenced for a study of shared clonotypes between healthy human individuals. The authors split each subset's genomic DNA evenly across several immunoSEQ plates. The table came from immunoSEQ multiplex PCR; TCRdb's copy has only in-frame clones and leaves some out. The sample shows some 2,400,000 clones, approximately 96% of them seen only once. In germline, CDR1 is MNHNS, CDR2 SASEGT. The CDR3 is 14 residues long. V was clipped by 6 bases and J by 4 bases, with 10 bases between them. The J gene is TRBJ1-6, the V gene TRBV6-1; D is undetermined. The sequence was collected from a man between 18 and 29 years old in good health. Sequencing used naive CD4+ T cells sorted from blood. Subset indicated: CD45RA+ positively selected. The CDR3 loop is CASSFSSYNSPLHF. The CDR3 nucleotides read TGTGCCAGCAGCTTTAGTTCATATAATTCACCCCTCCACTTT.